The entry that follows covers one TCR beta chain sequence. Antigen: not known. This record belongs to a study of OX40 agonist ivuxolimab in advanced cancers. Study-level information: Checkpoint inhibitors had been given previously to about 38% of patients.

Profiling relied on immunoSEQ multiplex PCR, and the TCRdb table lists in-frame clones only, not all of them. The sample contains over 150,000 clones, under 95% of which appear only once. Whole-study findings and limits: Circulating CD4+ and CD8+ T cells showed clonal expansion by week 6 at 0.1 to 3.0 mg/kg.

Enrollment shut out patients with autoimmune disease history or systemic immunosuppression. This CDR3 has 15 amino acids. Germline CDR1 KGHSH, CDR2 LQKENI. The V end lost 3 bases, the J end lost 5 bases, and 14 bases lay between the germline ends. This TCR derives from an adult with an advanced solid tumor such as melanoma, head and neck, liver or kidney cancer. V is TRBV18 and J is TRBJ2-1; perhaps D is TRBD1 or TRBD2 (5 bases each). The starting material was CD4+ or CD8+ T cells sorted from blood, obtained in a trial of the OX40 agonist ivuxolimab. This CDR3 reads CASSPGTGRNNEQFF. The CDR3, as DNA: TGTGCCAGCTCACCGGGGACGGGCCGAAACAATGAGCAGTTCTTC.